Listed here are 24 T cell receptor beta chains from one sample, sequenced in a study of cytomegalovirus exposure and HLA in healthy donors (dated by TCRdb to about 2017). The library was produced with the immunoSEQ multiplex PCR assay. The multiplex PCR relied on a mix of 60 forward primers for TCR Vbeta segments and 13 reverse primers for TCR Jbeta segments. TCRdb provides this immuneACCESS table in a form limited to in-frame rearrangements. Some clones are lacking; in checked studies, under half of them reflect an unresolved V gene, and why the rest are absent is not known. This sample has 65,000 to 75,000 clones in its table, and around 78% of those were observed once. The top ten constitute 6% to 6.5% of the sample. Source material: PBMCs. The receptor set was obtained from a man aged 45 to 65 in good health and CMV-seronegative.

J is TRBJ2-7 and V is TRBV7-3; D uncertain. From germline, CDR1 is SGHTA and CDR2 FQGTGA. The CDR3 extends over 12 amino acids. V was pared by 1 base and J by 3 bases, with 4 bases between. CDR3 loop: CASSLNGYEQYF. DNA of the CDR3: TGTGCCAGCAGCTTAAACGGCTACGAGCAGTACTTC.

V and J are TRBV7-6 and TRBJ1-1; D is ambiguous. The V gene lost 0 bases and the J gene lost 2 bases, with 13 bases spanning the gap. CDR1 is SGHVS, CDR2 FNYEAQ, per germline. This CDR3 has 16 amino acids. CDR3 bases: TGTGCCAGCAGCTTAGCGCCGCAGCGAAGTAACACTGAAGCTTTCTTT. This encodes CASSLAPQRSNTEAFF.

This chain connects TRBV7-6 to TRBJ2-1; 9 bases are shared with TRBD1. CDR1 and CDR2 (germline): SGHVS, FNYEAQ. CDR3 length: 13 residues. V trimming: 5 bases; J trimming: 10 bases; junction bases outside the gene matches: 6. The CDR3 loop reads CASSAGTGFEQFF. CDR3 DNA: TGTGCCAGCAGCGCCGGGACAGGGTTCGAGCAGTTCTTC. Using reference TRBV7-6 and TRBJ2-1 for the parts outside the CDR3, the full variable domain is GAGVSQSPRYKVTKRGQDVALRCDPISGHVSLYWYRQALGQGPEFLTYFNYEAQQDKSGLPNDRFSAERPEGSISTLTIQRTEQRDSAMYRCASSAGTGFEQFFGPGTRLTVL.

The J gene is TRBJ2-1, the V gene TRBV14; 9 bases are a match to TRBD2. Germline CDR1 SGHDN, CDR2 FVKESK. Germline trimming cut 6 bases from V and 1 base from J; bases unmatched to any gene: 10. The CDR3 length is 17 residues. CDR3 nucleotides: TGTGCCAGCAGTCCTACTCGCGGGGGGGCGTCCTACAATGAGCAGTTCTTC. Protein sequence: CASSPTRGGASYNEQFF. Together with reference TRBV14 and TRBJ2-1, the CDR3 gives the full variable domain: EAGVTQFPSHSVIEKGQTVTLRCDPISGHDNLYWYRRVMGKEIKFLLHFVKESKQDESGMPNNRFLAERTGGTYSTLKVQPAELEDSGVYFCASSPTRGGASYNEQFFGPGTRLTVL.

This chain links TRBV6-4 with TRBJ2-2; unclear D gene. Trimming took 6 bases from V and 5 from J, leaving 10 bases between them. CDR1 and CDR2 from the germline V gene are MRHNA and SNTAGT. The CDR3 is made up of 13 amino acids. The CDR3 coding sequence is TGTGCCAGCAGCATAGAGGAGACCGGGGAGCTGTTTTTT. This encodes CASSIEETGELFF.

The chain recombines TRBV27 with TRBJ2-7; 9 bases fit TRBD2. With V trimmed by 6 bases and J by 6 bases, 12 bases remained unmatched. The CDR3 is 15 residues long. Per germline, CDR1 MNHEY and CDR2 SMNVEV (reference sequence). CDR3 sequence reads: CASRTLAGALLEQYF. The CDR3 nucleotides are TGTGCCAGCAGGACATTAGCGGGGGCCCTCCTCGAGCAGTACTTC.

J is TRBJ1-2 and V is TRBV25-1, with 7 nucleotides matching TRBD1. Germline V gives CDR1 MGHDK, CDR2 SYGVNS. This CDR3 comprises 15 residues. J gave up 7 bases and V 2 bases, and 10 bases lay outside the gene matches. The chain's CDR3 is CASSELDREEAGYTF. The DNA of the CDR3 is TGTGCCAGCAGTGAACTAGACAGGGAGGAAGCTGGCTACACCTTC.

The V and J genes are TRBV20-1 and TRBJ1-1; no clear D gene. V dropped 4 bases and J dropped 4 bases, with 4 bases sitting between them. Germline lookup yields CDR1 DFQATT and CDR2 SNEGSKA (reference sequence). This CDR3 has 10 amino acids. The CDR3 reads CSATVTEAFF. CDR3 DNA sequence: TGCAGTGCTACAGTCACTGAAGCTTTCTTT.

The chain uses TRBV30 and TRBJ2-5, with 8 bases matching TRBD2. The germline V gene encodes CDR1 GTSNPN and CDR2 SVGIG (reference sequence). The CDR3 loop spans 16 amino acids. V gave up 1 base and J gave up 2 bases; unmatched junction bases: 9. The CDR3 nucleotides are TGTGCCTGGAGTGCCACGGGAGGGGGGGGACAAGAGACCCAGTACTTC. Translated, it gives CAWSATGGGGQETQYF.

The rearrangement joins TRBV19 to TRBJ2-3; TRBD1 might be the D (5 bases). This CDR3 has 16 residues. Germline CDR1 LNHDA, CDR2 SQIVND (reference sequence). Trimming cost V 3 bases and J 0 bases, with 13 bases left between them. The CDR3 spells CASSIDSSASTDTQYF. DNA for the CDR3: TGTGCCAGTAGTATTGACAGCTCAGCTAGCACAGATACGCAGTATTTT.

This clone was detected only a few times. The rearrangement joins TRBV5-5 to TRBJ2-7; D remains unclear. The CDR3 is made up of 12 amino acids. Germline CDR1 SGHKS, CDR2 YYEKEE (reference sequence). Trimming left V 4 bases short and J 3 bases short, with 8 bases between. CDR3 bases: TGTGCCAGCAGCCATAACATCTACGAGCAGTACTTC. Protein sequence: CASSHNIYEQYF.

This clone has more than one count but fewer than ten. The chain has TRBV5-6 and TRBJ1-5; tentative D call: TRBD1 (5 bases). Trimming removed 0 bases from V and 2 bases from J, with 15 bases in between. CDR1 SGHDT and CDR2 YYEEEE come from the germline V gene. CDR3 length: 17 residues. The CDR3 region is CASSLDGLGGGNQPQHF. In DNA form, the CDR3 reads TGTGCCAGCAGCTTGGATGGGTTGGGGGGTGGCAATCAGCCCCAGCATTTT.

The CDR3 spells CASSPPIGELFF. The CDR3 nucleotides read TGTGCCAGCTCACCCCCAATCGGGGAGCTGTTTTTT. The chain couples TRBV18 to TRBJ2-2, with D uncertain. Germline V CDR1 and CDR2: KGHSH, LQKENI. There are 12 residues in the CDR3. V gave up 3 bases and J gave up 7 bases, with 6 bases separating them.

The chain combines TRBV21-1 with TRBJ2-3; the table's D call of TRBD2 was not tested on the DNA. TRBV21-1 is marked as a pseudogene. The CDR3 runs 15 residues. CDR3 DNA: TGTGCCAGCAGCGTATCCCCCGGGGGTACAGATACGCAGTATTTT. Protein: CASSVSPGGTDTQYF.

The chain recombines TRBV7-6 with TRBJ2-1; 7 positions match TRBD1. Germline V gives CDR1 SGHVS, CDR2 FNYEAQ. The V segment lost 5 bases and the J segment 2 bases; nucleotides outside the gene matches: 6. The CDR3 is made up of 15 amino acids. For the CDR3, the DNA is TGTGCCAGCAGCCCCAAGGGACAGCCCTACAATGAGCAGTTCTTC. This codes for CASSPKGQPYNEQFF.

This chain connects TRBV5-4 to TRBJ2-1; TRBD2 aligns across 14 bases. The germline CDR1 and CDR2 sequences are SGHNT and YYREEE (reference sequence). V was pared by 4 bases and J by 7 bases, with 10 bases of the junction left unmatched. This CDR3 is built from 17 residues. In DNA, the CDR3 is TGTGCCAGCAGCAAAGGACTAGCGGGAGGTCGGGGGAATGAGCAGTTCTTC. Translating it yields CASSKGLAGGRGNEQFF.

The chain links TRBV7-2 to TRBJ2-1; 9 bases fit TRBD2. In germline, CDR1 is SGHTA, CDR2 FQGNSA. There are 12 residues in the CDR3. The V and J ends lost 11 bases and 10 bases, in that order; junction bases with no gene match: 9. The CDR3 DNA sequence: TGTGCCTCCGCGGGAGGGCCGTGGGAGCAGTTCTTC. Its protein product is CASAGGPWEQFF.

This clone turned up a few times. This rearrangement joins TRBV6-5 to TRBJ1-1; the D is unclear. The V gene's germline CDR1 is MNHEY and CDR2 SVGAGI. V dropped 6 bases and J dropped 1 base, with 3 bases sitting between them. The CDR3 is made up of 11 amino acids. The CDR3 nucleotides are TGTGCCAGCAGACAGAACACTGAAGCTTTCTTT. Amino acid sequence: CASRQNTEAFF.

The CDR3 bases are TGTGCCAGCAGCTTGAAACAGGGATATGGCTACACCTTC. It encodes CASSLKQGYGYTF. The genes are TRBV5-4 and TRBJ1-2; TRBD1 is a possible D gene (6 bases). Germline V CDR1 and CDR2: SGHNT, YYREEE (reference sequence). V lost 1 base and J lost 5, with 9 bases in between. This CDR3 has 13 residues.

This sequence joins TRBV27 and TRBJ1-5, with a tentative D call TRBD1 (5 bases). The germline gives CDR1 MNHEY, CDR2 SMNVEV (reference sequence). V lost 0 bases to trimming and J lost 6 bases, with 12 bases between them. The CDR3 is 15 amino acids. CDR3 residues: CASSLSGASRQPQHF. For the CDR3, the DNA is TGTGCCAGCAGTTTATCAGGGGCCTCTCGTCAGCCCCAGCATTTT.

The chain has TRBV4-3 and TRBJ1-6, with D perhaps matching TRBD1 (5 bases). CDR1 LGHNA and CDR2 YSLEER come from the germline V gene. V was shortened by 1 base and J by 6 bases, with 7 bases between the two germline ends. The CDR3 consists of 14 residues. CDR3: CASSQGRGNSPLHF. The CDR3 DNA reads as TGCGCCAGCAGCCAAGGGAGGGGTAATTCACCCCTCCACTTT.

The gene calls are TRBV27 and TRBJ1-6; D might be TRBD1 (5 bases). This CDR3 region has 14 residues. Trimming pared 7 bases from V and 7 bases from J, leaving 14 bases between. Germline CDR1 MNHEY, CDR2 SMNVEV (reference sequence). CDR3 residues: CASTSGLNNSPLHF. CDR3 coding DNA: TGTGCCAGCACTTCGGGACTGAACAATTCACCCCTCCACTTT.

This clone was seen only once. The rearrangement joins TRBV30 to TRBJ2-3; D gene unclear. This CDR3 spans 12 amino acids. Germline loops: CDR1 GTSNPN, CDR2 SVGIG (reference sequence). V was pared by 2 bases and J by 2 bases, with 5 bases between. For the CDR3, the DNA is TGTGCCTGGAGTTTGTACACAGATACGCAGTATTTT. As protein: CAWSLYTDTQYF.

This clone was counted a single time. The chain uses TRBV6-1 and TRBJ1-6, with a possible D match to TRBD1 (5 bases). V lost 0 bases and J 6 bases, leaving 12 bases between the germline ends. Germline V gene data show CDR1 as MNHNS and CDR2 as SASEGT. The CDR3 loop spans 16 amino acids. The CDR3 nucleotides are TGTGCCAGCAGTGAAGCTGATGGGGCAGTTAATTCACCCCTCCACTTT. This translates into CASSEADGAVNSPLHF.